This T cell receptor beta chain was documented in a study of CXCR3-negative and CXCR3-positive naive CD8 T cells. Background on the study: The libraries yielded some 150 million TRB reads, about 1.5 +/- 0.3 million each.

This CDR3 is 18 amino acids long. Germline V gene data show CDR1 as SGHTA and CDR2 as FQGNSA. Notes on the study in general: For the naive subsets, surface CD5 was similar, and TCR strength was inferred from TRB CDR3 properties. Memory CD8+ cells showed much lower diversity, while both naive subsets were comparably high. Similar TRBV-TRBJ usage was seen in naive cells (both CXCR3-negative and CXCR3-positive), but memory cells differed. The TRB CDR3s that CXCR3-positive naive cells carried were more hydrophobic than those of CXCR3-negative naive cells.

UMI-labeled TRB cDNA libraries were prepared by 5' RACE. For each CDR3 protein, TCRdb gives one entry from its re-call of the 5' RACE reads, without DNA. Its table lists under 75,000 distinct CDR3 sequences. Points on this clonotype: Its matching antigen is unknown.

This chain joins TRBV7-2 and TRBJ2-1; without DNA, the TCRdb call of TRBD2 cannot be checked. The sample was naive CXCR3+ CD8+ T cells from blood. Indicated subset: CD45RO-CCR7+CD27+CD95- naive CD8+ T cells expressing CXCR3 (TNR3+). The clonotype was recovered from a human donor in good health. Some clones in this sample may be carry-over from other donors' samples. CDR3 sequence: CASSISYPGLAPYNEQFF.